The T cell receptor (beta chain) under discussion was sequenced for a study of T-cell memory formation after mild COVID-19. TCRdb re-derived calls from the 5' RACE reads in MiXCR, one entry per CDR3 protein. This sample has 470,000 or so distinct CDR3 sequences, with 20% found just once. This clonotype was picked up a small number of times. Its antigen is not known. The ends were cut back, 4 bases at V and 6 bases at J, with 12 bases in the middle. CDR1 is LNHNV, CDR2 YYDKDF, per germline (reference sequence). The CDR3 extends over 14 amino acids. Overall study results and limits: Some clones that responded turned up in pre-infection memory, which suggests that cross-reactive memory joined in.

Sequencing was carried out using PBMCs or a T cell subset sorted from them (not recorded which). The V and J genes are TRBV15 and TRBJ2-2; perhaps TRBD2 as D (5 bases). The TCR sequence derives from an adult woman who had mild COVID-19 (a few samples of this study predate the infection). Cell type and time point are not known. For the CDR3, the DNA is TGTGCCACCAGCAAAGCGGAGAGGGCCGGGGAGCTGTTTTTT. Protein product: CATSKAERAGELFF.